A single sample is the source of the 7 T cell receptor beta chains below, sequenced in a study of T cells in Graves' hyperthyroidism and ophthalmopathy. Amplified TCR beta CDR3 regions came from RNA transcripts. Using the HTBI primer set, a first-round RT-PCR was run on the TCR CDR3. TCRdb re-analysed the multiplex PCR reads in MiXCR, keeping a single row per CDR3 protein. The sample lists some 360,000 distinct CDR3 sequences, around a sixth occurring once. Sequenced input: blood. The receptors shown here come from a middle-aged woman with Graves' ophthalmopathy.

The sample holds many counts of this clonotype. The chain links TRBV20-1 to TRBJ2-5; TRBD2 aligns across 7 bases. This CDR3 has 14 residues. The germline V gene has CDR1 DFQATT and CDR2 SNEGSKA (reference sequence). After removal of 3 bases from V and 4 bases from J, the junction contained 8 bases not matched to a gene. CDR3 sequence reads: CSARAGAGVETQYF. CDR3 nucleotides: TGCAGTGCTAGGGCCGGGGCGGGAGTAGAGACCCAGTACTTC.

The chain has TRBV12-3 or TRBV12-4 and TRBJ2-5; 9 bases align to TRBD2. The J segment lost 5 bases and the V segment lost 5 bases, leaving 9 bases of the junction unmatched. This CDR3 has 15 amino acids. Here the CDR3 reads CASSRGSGGRETQYF. The CDR3 DNA follows: TGTGCCAGCAGTCGCGGTAGCGGGGGACGGGAGACCCAGTACTTC.

V usage is TRBV6-2 or TRBV6-3 and J usage is TRBJ1-6; D gene uncertain. CDR3 length: 15 residues. Germline V gene lookup returns CDR1 MNHEY and CDR2 SVGEGT. With 0 bases removed from V and 7 bases from J, the gap between germline ends came to 10 bases. The DNA of the CDR3 is TGTGCCAGCAGTTACTCGAGTCAGGCAAATTCACCCCTCCACTTT. This codes for CASSYSSQANSPLHF.

This clonotype was recorded only once. This may stem from a read error, because a much larger clone lies one nucleotide away. V gene TRBV10-3 combines with J gene TRBJ1-3; 9 positions match TRBD1. The CDR3 loop spans 16 amino acids. CDR1 and CDR2 from the germline V gene are ENHRY and SYGVKD. In DNA, the CDR3 is TGTGCCATCAGTGAGTTTACAGGGGGCTCTGGAAACAACATATATTTT. Translated, it gives CAISEFTGGSGNNIYF.

This clonotype was picked up many times. The chain employs TRBV7-3 and TRBJ1-6; 7 positions match TRBD1. The germline gives CDR1 SGHTA, CDR2 FQGTGA. The length of the CDR3 is 15 residues. V trimming: 0 bases; J trimming: 8 bases; junction bases outside the gene matches: 4. The CDR3 DNA sequence: TGTGCCAGCAGCTTAACTGGGACAGTTTATTCACCCCTCCACTTT. Its translation is CASSLTGTVYSPLHF.

This clonotype was counted ten times or more. The rearrangement joins TRBV6-1 to TRBJ2-7; 7 positions match TRBD1. The CDR3 consists of 15 residues. CDR1 is MNHNS and CDR2 is SASEGT in the germline V gene. Trimming at V came to 6 bases and at J to 1 base, leaving 9 bases not matched to a gene. The CDR3 sequence: CASRRTGTESYEQYF. In DNA form, the CDR3 reads TGTGCCAGCAGACGTACCGGGACAGAATCCTACGAGCAGTACTTC.

In this sample, this clonotype turned up a few times. The CDR3 protein is CASSSGSIAAGKNIQYF. The CDR3 DNA is TGTGCCAGTAGTTCCGGATCCATAGCGGCGGGCAAAAACATTCAGTACTTC. This chain connects TRBV19 to TRBJ2-4; maybe TRBD2 (6 bases). Trimming took off 5 bases at V and 3 bases at J, with 20 bases between the two ends. The germline gives CDR1 LNHDA, CDR2 SQIVND (reference sequence). The CDR3 consists of 17 residues. Variable domain in full (rest from reference TRBV19 and TRBJ2-4): DGGITQSPKYLFRKEGQNVTLSCEQNLNHDAMYWYRQDPGQGLRLIYYSQIVNDFQKGDIAEGYSVSREKKESFPLTVTSAQKNPTAFYLCASSSGSIAAGKNIQYFGAGTRLSVL.